This entry lists 8 T cell receptor beta chains sequenced from one sample in a study of a mutant IDH1 vaccine in newly diagnosed glioma. No antigen is known for these receptors. Profiled with immunoSEQ multiplex PCR; TCRdb holds only in-frame clones, not every one. Of some 80,000 clones in the sample, around 83% were seen once. Time point denoted: week 23, last vaccination. Topical imiquimod accompanied each vaccine dose, which consisted of 300 ug of mutant IDH1 20-mer peptide. The sample was PBMCs, taken from a glioma patient whose treatment included an IDH1 peptide vaccine. Source of these receptors: a woman aged 45-65 years with glioma.

This clone turned up a few times. This rearrangement joins TRBV5-1 to TRBJ1-1; 8 nucleotides match TRBD1. The CDR3 totals 16 residues. Unmatched junction bases numbered 8, after V lost 4 bases and J lost 0 bases. Germline-derived CDR1 and CDR2 are SGHRS and YFSETQ. CDR3 DNA sequence: TGCGCCAGCAGCCTTGGACAGGGACGAGTGAACACTGAAGCTTTCTTT. Translating gives CASSLGQGRVNTEAFF.

This chain connects TRBV29-1 to TRBJ2-3, with 9 bases that match TRBD2. The CDR3 contains 14 residues. The trim removed 5 bases at V and 3 bases at J, leaving 6 bases unmatched. Germline V gene sequence: CDR1 SQVTM, CDR2 ANQGSEA. The CDR3 here is CSVRSLAGTDTQYF. CDR3 nucleotides: TGCAGCGTTCGATCCCTAGCGGGAACAGATACGCAGTATTTT.

This chain uses TRBV27 with TRBJ1-3; D may be TRBD1 (5 bases). Trimming shortened V by 5 bases and J by 2 bases, and 10 bases separated the two germline ends. Per germline, CDR1 MNHEY and CDR2 SMNVEV (reference sequence). This CDR3 is 14 amino acids long. Here the CDR3 reads CASSDMGAGNTIYF. The CDR3 DNA follows: TGTGCCAGCAGTGATATGGGGGCTGGAAACACCATATATTTT.

This chain joins TRBV19 and TRBJ1-5, with 7 bases aligning to TRBD1. CDR1 and CDR2 from the germline V gene are LNHDA and SQIVND (reference sequence). The CDR3 consists of 14 residues. V was clipped by 3 bases and J by 2 bases; unmatched bases: 1. CDR3 DNA sequence: TGTGCCAGTAGTATTCAGGGGGGCAATCAGCCCCAGCATTTT. It is translated as CASSIQGGNQPQHF.

The genes are TRBV28 and TRBJ2-1; D is unclear. V lost 2 bases and J lost 4, with 12 bases in between. CDR1 and CDR2 from the germline V gene are MDHEN and SYDVKM. This CDR3 is 15 amino acids long. CDR3 sequence reads: CASSLDPGPYNEQFF. In DNA, the CDR3 is TGTGCCAGCAGTTTAGACCCCGGCCCTTACAATGAGCAGTTCTTC. The variable domain in full, with the rest retrieved from reference TRBV28 and TRBJ2-1, is DVKVTQSSRYLVKRTGEKVFLECVQDMDHENMFWYRQDPGLGLRLIYFSYDVKMKEKGDIPEGYSVSREKKERFSLILESASTNQTSMYLCASSLDPGPYNEQFFGPGTRLTVL.

The chain uses TRBV6-5 and TRBJ2-7; D tentatively fits TRBD1 or TRBD2 (5 bases each). Trimming removed 0 bases from V and 5 bases from J, with 11 bases in between. Germline V gene data show CDR1 as MNHEY and CDR2 as SVGAGI. The CDR3 runs 14 residues. In DNA, the CDR3 is TGTGCCAGCAGTTACTCAGAGGGGCCAAACGAGCAGTACTTC. Protein product: CASSYSEGPNEQYF.

This chain joins TRBV30 and TRBJ2-3; 10 bases are shared with TRBD2. V was clipped by 0 bases and J by 4 bases; unmatched bases: 10. The CDR3 length is 17 residues. Looked up from germline, CDR1 is GTSNPN and CDR2 is SVGIG (reference sequence). In DNA, the CDR3 is TGTGCCTGGAGTGTACCCGGACTAGCGGCTGGGGCAGATACGCAGTATTTT. Translation: CAWSVPGLAAGADTQYF.

The chain joins TRBV6-5 to TRBJ1-5; TRBD1 agrees at 9 bases. V shed 6 bases and J 6 bases; nucleotides not matched to a gene: 6. The germline CDR1 and CDR2 sequences are MNHEY and SVGAGI. The CDR3 has 14 amino acids. This chain's CDR3 is CASRRTGGGQPQHF. CDR3 DNA: TGTGCCAGCAGACGAACAGGGGGCGGTCAGCCCCAGCATTTT.